Below are 10 T cell receptor beta chains sequenced from a single sample in a study of glioma-infiltrating T cells after dendritic cell vaccination. The data were produced by immunoSEQ multiplex PCR, yet TCRdb's version contains in-frame clones alone and is incomplete. The sample lists tens of thousands of clones; 70% to 90% were seen once. Noted time point: after dendritic cell vaccination, including at tumor progression/relapse. The source material was blood, sampled after dendritic cell vaccination. These receptors originate from a human donor with glioblastoma.

The V gene is TRBV4-3, the J gene TRBJ1-5; no clear D. Germline V lookup: CDR1 LGHNA, CDR2 YSLEER. V gave up 0 bases and J gave up 3 bases, with 9 bases separating them. This CDR3 contains 15 residues. The CDR3 DNA reads as TGCGCCAGCAGCCAAGATCTCACAGTCAATCAGCCCCAGCATTTT. Its translation: CASSQDLTVNQPQHF.

The gene calls are TRBV29-1 and TRBJ2-2, with 9 bases that match TRBD1. Germline V gene sequence: CDR1 SQVTM, CDR2 ANQGSEA. This CDR3 is built from 12 residues. The V segment lost 5 bases and the J segment 6 bases; nucleotides outside the gene matches: 1. CDR3 sequence reads: CSVWTGAGELFF. The DNA of the CDR3 is TGCAGCGTTTGGACAGGGGCCGGGGAGCTGTTTTTT.

This clone was counted a single time. The rearrangement joins TRBV5-1 to TRBJ2-5; 8 bases line up with TRBD2. With the DNA end fitting TRBJ2-7 better, the J assignment may be wrong. Germline loops: CDR1 SGHRS, CDR2 YFSETQ. This CDR3 contains 14 residues. CDR3 amino acids: CASSLPTSDYEQYF. The CDR3 DNA follows: TGCGCCAGCAGCCTACCGACTAGCGACTACGAGCAGTACTTC.

The V gene is TRBV9, the J gene TRBJ2-7; 9 nucleotides line up with TRBD1. The CDR3 runs 15 residues. Germline V gives CDR1 SGDLS, CDR2 YYNGEE. The V segment lost 0 bases and the J segment 0 bases; nucleotides outside the gene matches: 1. The CDR3 reads CASSVGGQGSYEQYF. Here the CDR3 DNA reads TGTGCCAGCAGCGTAGGGGGACAGGGCTCCTACGAGCAGTACTTC.

This chain links TRBV5-1 with TRBJ2-7, with 10 bases that match TRBD1. This CDR3 has 15 residues. The germline CDR1 and CDR2 sequences are SGHRS and YFSETQ. J was trimmed by 5 bases and V by 0 bases; bases with no gene match: 5. CDR3 region: CASSLEVGTGDEQYF. CDR3 nucleotides: TGCGCCAGCAGCTTGGAAGTCGGGACAGGGGACGAGCAGTACTTC.

The chain is built from TRBV6-6 and TRBJ2-7; TRBD1 might be the D (7 bases). Germline V gene data show CDR1 as MNHNY and CDR2 as SVGAGI (reference sequence). CDR3 length equals 14 residues. The V gene lost 6 bases and the J gene lost 6 bases, with 18 bases spanning the gap. CDR3 loop: CASSYPQGTREQYF. CDR3 DNA sequence: TGTGCCAGCAGCTACCCACAGGGGACTCGCGAGCAGTACTTC.

The chain has TRBV5-1 and TRBJ1-1, with a weak D call TRBD1 (6 bases). Germline CDR1 is SGHRS and CDR2 is YFSETQ. V lost 1 base to trimming and J lost 4 bases, with 11 bases between them. The CDR3 consists of 14 residues. The DNA of the CDR3 is TGCGCCAGCAGCTTGAAAAGGGGGAGCACTGAAGCTTTCTTT. Translating gives CASSLKRGSTEAFF.

A word on this clone: At one end the junction does not follow the germline gene, possibly because of a read error. This sequence joins TRBV28 and TRBJ2-2; 7 nucleotides match TRBD2. Germline CDR1 is MDHEN and CDR2 is SYDVKM. The CDR3 is 14 residues long. CDR3 amino acids: CATQGGPGTGKLFF. In DNA, the CDR3 is TGTGCCACCCAGGGAGGGCCCGGCACCGGGAAGCTGTTTTTT.

V is TRBV30 and J is TRBJ1-2, with D possibly matching TRBD1 (6 bases). CDR1 GTSNPN and CDR2 SVGIG come from the germline V gene (reference sequence). Trimming left V 2 bases short and J 1 base short, with 8 bases between. The CDR3 extends over 13 amino acids. DNA for the CDR3: TGTGCCTGGAGTCCACAGGGTAACTATGGCTACACCTTC. This codes for CAWSPQGNYGYTF.

The V gene is TRBV4-3, the J gene TRBJ2-1, with 7 bases identical to TRBD2. The germline V gene has CDR1 LGHNA and CDR2 YSLEER. Germline trimming cut 0 bases from V and 7 bases from J; bases unmatched to any gene: 12. The CDR3 contains 17 residues. The CDR3 region has the DNA TGCGCCAGCAGCCAAGAAGGTCGGGGGGAACTGAGGAATGAGCAGTTCTTC. It encodes CASSQEGRGELRNEQFF.